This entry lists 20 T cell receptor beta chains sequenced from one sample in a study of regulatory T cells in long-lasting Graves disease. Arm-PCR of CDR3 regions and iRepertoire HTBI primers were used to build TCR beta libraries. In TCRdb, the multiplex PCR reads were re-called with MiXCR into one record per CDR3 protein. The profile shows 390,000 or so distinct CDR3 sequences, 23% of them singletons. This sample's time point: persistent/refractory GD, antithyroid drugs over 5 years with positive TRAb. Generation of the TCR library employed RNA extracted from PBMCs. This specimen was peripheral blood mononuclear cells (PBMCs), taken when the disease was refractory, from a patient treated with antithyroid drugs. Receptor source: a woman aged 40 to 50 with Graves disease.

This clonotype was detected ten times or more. The CDR3: CASSQKEYTEAFF. The CDR3 nucleotides are TGTGCCAGCAGCCAAAAGGAGTACACTGAAGCTTTCTTT. The chain recombines TRBV3-1 with TRBJ1-1, with unresolved D. Trimming removed 2 bases at V and 3 bases at J, with 7 bases between. CDR1 LGHDT and CDR2 YNNKEL come from the germline V gene (reference sequence). The CDR3 has 13 amino acids.

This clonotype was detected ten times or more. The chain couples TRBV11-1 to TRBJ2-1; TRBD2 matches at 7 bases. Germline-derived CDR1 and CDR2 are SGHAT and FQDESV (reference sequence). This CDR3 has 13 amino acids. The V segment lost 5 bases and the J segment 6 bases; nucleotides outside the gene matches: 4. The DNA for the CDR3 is TGTGCCAGCAGCCTGGGACTAAGCAATGAGCAGTTCTTC. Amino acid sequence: CASSLGLSNEQFF.

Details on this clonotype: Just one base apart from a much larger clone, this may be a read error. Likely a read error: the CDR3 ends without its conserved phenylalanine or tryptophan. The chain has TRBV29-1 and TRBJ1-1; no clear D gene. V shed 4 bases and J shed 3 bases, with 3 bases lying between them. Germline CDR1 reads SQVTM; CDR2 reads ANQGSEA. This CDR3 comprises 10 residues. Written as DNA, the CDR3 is TGCAGCGTTGTTCACACTGAAGCTTTCCTT. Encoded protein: CSVVHTEAFL.

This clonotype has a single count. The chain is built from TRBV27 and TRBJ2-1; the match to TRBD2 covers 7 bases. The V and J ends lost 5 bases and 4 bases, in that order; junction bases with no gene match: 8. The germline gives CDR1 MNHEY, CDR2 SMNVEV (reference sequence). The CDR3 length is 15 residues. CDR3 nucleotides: TGTGCCAGCAGTCCCCTAGCGGTTCCGTACAATGAGCAGTTCTTC. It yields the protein CASSPLAVPYNEQFF.

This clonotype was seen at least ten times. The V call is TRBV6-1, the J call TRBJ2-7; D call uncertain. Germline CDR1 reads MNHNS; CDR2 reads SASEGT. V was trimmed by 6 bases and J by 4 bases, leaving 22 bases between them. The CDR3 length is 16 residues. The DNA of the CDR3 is TGTGCCAGCAGGGGTGGGTTGTCGCGGATTATTTACGAGCAGTACTTC. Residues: CASRGGLSRIIYEQYF.

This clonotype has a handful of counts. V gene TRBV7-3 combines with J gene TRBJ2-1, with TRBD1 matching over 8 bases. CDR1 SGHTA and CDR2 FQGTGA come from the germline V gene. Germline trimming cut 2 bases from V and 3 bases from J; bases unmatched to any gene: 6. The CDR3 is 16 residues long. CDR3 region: CASSLAKGQGYNEQFF. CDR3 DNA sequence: TGTGCCAGCAGCTTAGCGAAAGGACAGGGCTACAATGAGCAGTTCTTC.

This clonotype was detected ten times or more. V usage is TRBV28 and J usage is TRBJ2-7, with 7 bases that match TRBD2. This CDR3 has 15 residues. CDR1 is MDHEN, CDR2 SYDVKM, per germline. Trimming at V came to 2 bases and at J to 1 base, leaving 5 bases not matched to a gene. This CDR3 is CASSLGGEGSYEQYF. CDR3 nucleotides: TGTGCCAGCAGTTTAGGGGGGGAGGGGTCCTACGAGCAGTACTTC.

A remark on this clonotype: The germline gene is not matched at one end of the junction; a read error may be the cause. The CDR3 loop is CAGREWNYGYTF. CDR3 nucleotides: TGTGCCGGCAGGGAGTGGAACTATGGCTACACCTTC. The chain is built from TRBV12-3 or TRBV12-4 and TRBJ1-2, with a weak D call TRBD1 (5 bases). The CDR3 has 12 residues.

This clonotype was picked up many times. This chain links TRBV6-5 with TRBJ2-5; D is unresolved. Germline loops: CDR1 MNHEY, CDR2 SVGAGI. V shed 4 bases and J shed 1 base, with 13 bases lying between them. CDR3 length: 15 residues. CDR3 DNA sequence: TGTGCCAGCAGTTTACTCGATGGCTCCCAAGAGACCCAGTACTTC. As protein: CASSLLDGSQETQYF.

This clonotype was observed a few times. Here the CDR3 reads CASSLPAGTDTQYF. For the CDR3, the DNA is TGTGCCAGCAGCCTACCGGCAGGCACAGATACGCAGTATTTT. V is TRBV28 and J is TRBJ2-3; D is ambiguous. V lost 6 bases to trimming and J lost 1 base, with 11 bases between them. The CDR3 spans 14 residues. CDR1 and CDR2 (germline): MDHEN, SYDVKM.

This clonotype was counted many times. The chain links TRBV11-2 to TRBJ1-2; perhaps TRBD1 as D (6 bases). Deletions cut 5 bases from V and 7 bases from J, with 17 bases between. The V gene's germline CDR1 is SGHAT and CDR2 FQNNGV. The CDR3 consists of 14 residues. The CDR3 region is CASSARTEDRGYTF. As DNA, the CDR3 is TGTGCCAGCAGCGCCCGGACAGAAGATCGTGGCTACACCTTC.

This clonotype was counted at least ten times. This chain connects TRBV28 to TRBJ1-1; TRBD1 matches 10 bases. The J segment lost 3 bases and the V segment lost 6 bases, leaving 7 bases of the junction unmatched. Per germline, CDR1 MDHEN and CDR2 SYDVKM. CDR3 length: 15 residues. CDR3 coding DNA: TGTGCCAGCAGCCTGGTCGACAGGGGGCACACTGAAGCTTTCTTT. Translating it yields CASSLVDRGHTEAFF.

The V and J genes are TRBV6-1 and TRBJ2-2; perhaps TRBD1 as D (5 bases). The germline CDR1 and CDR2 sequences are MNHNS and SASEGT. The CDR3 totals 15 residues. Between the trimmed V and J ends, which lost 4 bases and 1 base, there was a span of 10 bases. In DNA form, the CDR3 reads TGTGCCAGCAGTGGTCCGCAGGGGAACACCGGGGAGCTGTTTTTT. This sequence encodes CASSGPQGNTGELFF.

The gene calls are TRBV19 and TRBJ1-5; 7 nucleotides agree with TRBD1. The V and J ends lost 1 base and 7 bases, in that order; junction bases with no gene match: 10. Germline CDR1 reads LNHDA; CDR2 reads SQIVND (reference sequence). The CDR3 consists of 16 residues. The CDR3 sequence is CASSIAGQGEKQPQHF. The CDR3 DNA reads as TGTGCCAGTAGTATAGCTGGCCAGGGGGAAAAGCAGCCCCAGCATTTT.

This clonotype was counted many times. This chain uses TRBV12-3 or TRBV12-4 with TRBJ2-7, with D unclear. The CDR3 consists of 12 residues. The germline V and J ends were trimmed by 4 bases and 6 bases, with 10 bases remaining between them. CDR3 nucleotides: TGTGCCAGCAGTTCCTTCGGCCTCGAGCAGTACTTC. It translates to CASSSFGLEQYF.

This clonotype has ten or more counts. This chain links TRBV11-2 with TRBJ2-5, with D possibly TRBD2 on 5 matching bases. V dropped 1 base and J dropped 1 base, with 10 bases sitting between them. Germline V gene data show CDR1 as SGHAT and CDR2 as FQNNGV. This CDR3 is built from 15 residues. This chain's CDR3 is CASSLAVATQETQYF. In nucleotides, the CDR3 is TGTGCCAGCAGCTTAGCGGTAGCGACCCAAGAGACCCAGTACTTC.

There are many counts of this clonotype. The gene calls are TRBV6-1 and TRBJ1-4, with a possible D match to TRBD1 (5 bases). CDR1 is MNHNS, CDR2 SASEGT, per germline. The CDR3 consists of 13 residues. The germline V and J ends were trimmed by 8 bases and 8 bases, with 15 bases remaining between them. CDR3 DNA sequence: TGTGCCAGCCGATACAAGACAGACGAAAAACTGTTTTTT. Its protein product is CASRYKTDEKLFF.

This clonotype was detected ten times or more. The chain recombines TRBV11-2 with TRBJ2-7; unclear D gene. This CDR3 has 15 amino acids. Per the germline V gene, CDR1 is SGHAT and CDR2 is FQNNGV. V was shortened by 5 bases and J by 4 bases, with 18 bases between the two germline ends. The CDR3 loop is CASSPMKRDPYEQYF. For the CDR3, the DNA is TGTGCCAGCAGCCCGATGAAGAGAGATCCTTACGAGCAGTACTTC.

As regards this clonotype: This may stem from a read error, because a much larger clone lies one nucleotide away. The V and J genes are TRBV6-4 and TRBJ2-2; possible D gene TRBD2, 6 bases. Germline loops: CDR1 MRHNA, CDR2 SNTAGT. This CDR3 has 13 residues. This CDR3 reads CASSDERRGEPFF. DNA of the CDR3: TGTGCCAGCAGTGACGAGCGACGCGGGGAGCCGTTTTTT.

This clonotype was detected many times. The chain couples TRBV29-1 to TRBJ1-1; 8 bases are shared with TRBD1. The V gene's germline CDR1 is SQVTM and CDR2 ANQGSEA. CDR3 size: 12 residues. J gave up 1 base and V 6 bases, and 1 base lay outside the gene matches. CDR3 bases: TGCAGCGTGACAGGGGCGAACACTGAAGCTTTCTTT. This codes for CSVTGANTEAFF.